This TCR beta chain was observed in a study of human CD4 T cells and Enterobacteriaceae. The memory gate held CD4+ cells that were not CD45RA+CCR7+CD95- naive cells, over 95% pure. Blood from healthy donors was obtained in Switzerland from donation centers. CD8+, CD14+, CD16+, CD56+, CD19+ and CD25-bright cells were excluded before sorting. Using immunoSEQ multiplex PCR, the repertoire was profiled, and TCRdb retains in-frame clones only, with some absent. Among 25,000 to 30,000 clones listed, approximately 80% were seen once. The sequence was collected from a human donor in good health. The sequencing input was memory CD4+ T cells from blood.

The CDR3 DNA follows: TGTGCCAGCAACACGGGGGTCTCCCGGCAGTTCTTC. Translated, it gives CASNTGVSRQFF. The chain uses TRBV6-1 and TRBJ2-1, with D possibly TRBD2 on 6 matching bases. Germline assignment: CDR1 MNHNS and CDR2 SASEGT. The CDR3 extends over 12 amino acids. V shed 7 bases and J shed 12 bases, with 16 bases lying between them.